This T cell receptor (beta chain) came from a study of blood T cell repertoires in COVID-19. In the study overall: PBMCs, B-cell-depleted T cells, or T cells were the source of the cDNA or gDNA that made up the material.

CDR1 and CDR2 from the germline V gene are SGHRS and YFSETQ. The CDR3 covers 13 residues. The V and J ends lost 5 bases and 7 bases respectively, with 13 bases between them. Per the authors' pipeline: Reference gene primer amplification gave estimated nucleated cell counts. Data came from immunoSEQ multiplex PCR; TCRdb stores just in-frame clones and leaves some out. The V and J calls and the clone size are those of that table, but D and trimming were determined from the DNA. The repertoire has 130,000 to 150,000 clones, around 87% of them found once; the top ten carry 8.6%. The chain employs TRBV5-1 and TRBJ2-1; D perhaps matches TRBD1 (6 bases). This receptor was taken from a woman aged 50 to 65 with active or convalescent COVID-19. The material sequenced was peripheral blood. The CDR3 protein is CASSHGQLNEQFF. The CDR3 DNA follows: TGCGCCAGCAGTCACGGACAGCTGAATGAGCAGTTCTTC.